This entry concerns a single T cell receptor (beta chain). The antigen is undetermined. The data derive from a study of T cell responses to AZD1222 COVID-19 vaccine. Study conclusions and caveats: Recipients of AZD1222 seropositive at baseline numbered only 6 or 7.

Assay: immunoSEQ multiplex PCR; the TCRdb copy retains only in-frame clones and omits some. The table records more than 140,000 clones, about 93% of them present only once. Sequenced here: peripheral blood, sampled on day 0 of AZD1222 vaccination. The receptor comes from an adult in good health.

The CDR3 spells CASSYKGARGNTIYF. CDR3 nucleotides: TGTGCCAGCAGTTACAAGGGGGCGAGGGGAAACACCATATATTTT. The rearrangement uses TRBV6-5 and TRBJ1-3; 7 bases are shared with TRBD1. The V segment lost 2 bases and the J segment 4 bases; nucleotides outside the gene matches: 5. CDR1 is MNHEY and CDR2 is SVGAGI in the germline V gene. The CDR3 has 15 amino acids.